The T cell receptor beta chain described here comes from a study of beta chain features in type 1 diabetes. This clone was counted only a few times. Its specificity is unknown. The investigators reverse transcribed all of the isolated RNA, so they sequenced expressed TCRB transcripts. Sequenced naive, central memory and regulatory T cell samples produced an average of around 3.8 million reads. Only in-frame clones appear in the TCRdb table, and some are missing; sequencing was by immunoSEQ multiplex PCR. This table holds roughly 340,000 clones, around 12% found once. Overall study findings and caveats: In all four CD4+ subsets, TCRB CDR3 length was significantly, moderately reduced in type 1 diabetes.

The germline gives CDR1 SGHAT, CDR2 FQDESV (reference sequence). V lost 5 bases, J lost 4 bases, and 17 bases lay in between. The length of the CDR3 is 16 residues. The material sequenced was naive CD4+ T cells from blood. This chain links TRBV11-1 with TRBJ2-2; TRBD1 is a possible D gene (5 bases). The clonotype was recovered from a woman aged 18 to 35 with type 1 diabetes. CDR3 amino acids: CASSPQRTMGTGELFF. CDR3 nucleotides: TGTGCCAGCAGCCCCCAGAGGACAATGGGCACCGGGGAGCTGTTTTTT. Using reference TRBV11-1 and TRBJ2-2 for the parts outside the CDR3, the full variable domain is EAEVAQSPRYKITEKSQAVAFWCDPISGHATLYWYRQILGQGPELLVQFQDESVVDDSQLPKDRFSAERLKGVDSTLKIQPAELGDSAMYLCASSPQRTMGTGELFFGEGSRLTVL.